The 5 T cell receptor beta chains below all came from one sample that was sequenced in a study of blood T cell repertoires in COVID-19. Sequenced by immunoSEQ multiplex PCR; TCRdb stores in-frame clones only, minus some. The table has about 27,000 clones, 84% seen once. Sequences were obtained from peripheral blood. The receptors originated from a woman aged 80 or older with acute or convalescent COVID-19.

The chain links TRBV15 to TRBJ1-6; 7 nucleotides line up with TRBD1. Germline values: CDR1 LNHNV, CDR2 YYDKDF (reference sequence). CDR3 size: 18 residues. J was trimmed by 4 bases and V by 3 bases; bases with no gene match: 12. The CDR3 loop is CATSSRITGAPYNSPLHF. The DNA of the CDR3 is TGTGCCACCAGCAGCCGGATCACAGGGGCCCCTTATAATTCACCCCTCCACTTT.

The CDR3 sequence is CASSIGRREDYEQYF. The CDR3 DNA is TGTGCCAGTAGTATCGGTCGGCGGGAGGACTACGAGCAGTACTTC. The V call is TRBV19, the J call TRBJ2-7, with 8 bases matching TRBD2. CDR3 length: 15 residues. V was pared by 3 bases and J by 3 bases, with 7 bases of the junction left unmatched. Germline CDR1 LNHDA, CDR2 SQIVND (reference sequence).

This rearrangement joins TRBV5-1 to TRBJ1-1, with D perhaps TRBD1 (5 bases). The V gene's germline CDR1 is SGHRS and CDR2 YFSETQ. The CDR3 is 15 amino acids. V shed 0 bases and J shed 2 bases, with 11 bases lying between them. The CDR3 nucleotides are TGCGCCAGCAGCTTGGGCCCAGGGCCAAACACTGAAGCTTTCTTT. It yields the protein CASSLGPGPNTEAFF.

The V and J genes are TRBV12-5 and TRBJ1-2, with 9 bases lining up with TRBD1. V trimming: 6 bases; J trimming: 5 bases; junction bases outside the gene matches: 4. Germline assignment: CDR1 LGHNT and CDR2 FRNRAP. The CDR3 is 13 residues long. The CDR3 nucleotides read TGTGCTAGTGGGGGGACAGGGAGTTATGGCTACACCTTC. Amino acids: CASGGTGSYGYTF.

By sample share, this clone is medium-sized. The V call is TRBV5-4, the J call TRBJ2-1; a weak D match, TRBD1 (6 bases). Trimming removed 1 base from V and 4 bases from J, with 12 bases in between. The CDR3 length is 15 residues. Germline V gene lookup returns CDR1 SGHNT and CDR2 YYREEE (reference sequence). The CDR3, as DNA: TGTGCCAGCAGCTTGCCGGACAGCTTTTACAATGAGCAGTTCTTC. This codes for CASSLPDSFYNEQFF.